This passage covers 3 T cell receptor beta chains from one sample sequenced in a study of technical replicates of blood from a few donors. TCRdb's copy holds only in-frame clones and misses some; the assay was immunoSEQ multiplex PCR. The sample lists roughly 69,000 clones, 95% to 97% seen once, with 0.25% to 0.3% in the top ten. Specimen: T cells isolated from PBMCs. The receptors stem from a human donor in good health.

J is TRBJ1-4 and V is TRBV15, with a weak D call TRBD1 (5 bases). With 8 bases removed from V and 2 bases from J, the gap between germline ends came to 15 bases. The germline V gene encodes CDR1 LNHNV and CDR2 YYDKDF (reference sequence). CDR3 length: 15 amino acids. CDR3 sequence: CATSLGGLTNEKLFF. For the CDR3, the DNA is TGTGCCACCTCCCTCGGGGGGTTGACTAATGAAAAACTGTTTTTT.

The chain carries TRBV2 and TRBJ2-2; 8 nucleotides match TRBD1. Germline V gives CDR1 SNHLY, CDR2 FYNNEI. V was pared by 2 bases and J by 6 bases, with 8 bases of the junction left unmatched. CDR3 size: 16 residues. CDR3 amino acids: CASSESGRGLSGELFF. The CDR3 DNA follows: TGTGCCAGCAGTGAATCGGGCAGGGGGCTATCCGGGGAGCTGTTTTTT. Full variable domain (outside the CDR3, taken from reference TRBV2 and TRBJ2-2): EPEVTQTPSHQVTQMGQEVILRCVPISNHLYFYWYRQILGQKVEFLVSFYNNEISEKSEIFDDQFSVERPDGSNFTLKIRSTKLEDSAMYFCASSESGRGLSGELFFGEGSRLTVL.

The chain carries TRBV7-3 and TRBJ1-1; D unresolved. CDR1 and CDR2 from the germline V gene are SGHTA and FQGTGA. V was cut by 3 bases and J by 3 bases, with 8 bases left in between. This CDR3 spans 13 amino acids. The CDR3 reads CASSLNGDTEAFF. CDR3 DNA sequence: TGTGCCAGCAGCTTGAACGGGGACACTGAAGCTTTCTTT.